This T cell receptor (beta chain) originates from a study of technical replicates of blood from a handful of donors. Using immunoSEQ multiplex PCR, the repertoire was profiled, and TCRdb retains in-frame clones only, with some absent. This table has tens of thousands of clones, roughly 95% appearing once. The CDR3 length is 15 residues. Germline CDR1 reads LNHDA; CDR2 reads SQIVND (reference sequence). Between the trimmed V and J ends, which lost 7 bases and 1 base, there was a span of 14 bases. The chain recombines TRBV19 with TRBJ1-5; the D gene is possibly TRBD1 (5 bases). The source is a human donor in good health. The sequencing input was T cells isolated from PBMCs. The CDR3 here is CASKGPPRSNQPQHF. Written as DNA, the CDR3 is TGTGCCAGTAAGGGGCCCCCAAGGAGCAATCAGCCCCAGCATTTT.